Sequencing of this TCR beta chain was carried out in a study of early T cells in non-severe SARS-CoV-2 infection. Background on the study: Unsorted whole-blood RNA was sequenced in bulk, leaving chains unpaired.

The protocol attached unique molecular identifiers to individual cDNA molecules. Each CDR3 protein is one row after TCRdb ran MiXCR on the 5' RACE reads. The sample contains tens of thousands of distinct CDR3 sequences, around 12% of which appear only once. With V trimmed by 5 bases and J by 5 bases, 8 bases remained unmatched. The germline CDR1 and CDR2 sequences are LGHDT and YNNKEL (reference sequence). There are 14 residues in the CDR3. This clonotype was observed a handful of times. The antigen is not known. Overall study findings and caveats: Anti-spike CD8 responses were favored by VDJdb matching, which missed private and CD4 specificities.

This chain joins TRBV3-1 and TRBJ2-5; 7 bases align to TRBD2. Material: whole blood. The receptor's source is an adult who was a healthcare worker with PCR-confirmed SARS-CoV-2 infection or an uninfected control (not recorded which). CDR3 nucleotide sequence: TGTGCCAGCAGCGGTCGACTAGCCGGGGAGACCCAGTACTTC. This encodes CASSGRLAGETQYF.